These 10 T cell receptor beta chains came from one sample sequenced in a study of blood T cell repertoires in COVID-19. Libraries were prepared by immunoSEQ multiplex PCR; TCRdb keeps only in-frame clonotypes and omits some of them. The data contain 150,000 or so clones, roughly 80% of them singletons. The sequencing sample was made of peripheral blood. The receptors originated from a human donor in a cohort sampled during active COVID-19.

The gene calls are TRBV5-6 and TRBJ2-5, with 7 nucleotides matching TRBD2. The CDR3 loop spans 16 amino acids. V lost 4 bases to trimming and J lost 3 bases; unmatched junction nucleotides: 12. The germline gives CDR1 SGHDT, CDR2 YYEEEE. The CDR3 DNA reads TGTGCCAGCAGCCGTACTCCCGGGACTACAAAAGAGACCCAGTACTTC. Encoded protein: CASSRTPGTTKETQYF.

The genes are TRBV7-9 and TRBJ2-7; weak D call: TRBD1 (5 bases). This CDR3 spans 15 amino acids. Looked up from germline, CDR1 is SEHNR and CDR2 is FQNEAQ (reference sequence). The V end was cut by 1 base, the J end by 0 bases, with 10 bases between. CDR3: CASSLGQGSSYEQYF. The CDR3 DNA is TGTGCCAGCAGCTTAGGTCAGGGCAGCTCCTACGAGCAGTACTTC.

This chain connects TRBV2 to TRBJ2-7, with D possibly TRBD1 on 5 matching bases. V lost 4 bases, J lost 4 bases, and 8 bases lay in between. The CDR3 extends over 12 amino acids. The V gene's germline CDR1 is SNHLY and CDR2 FYNNEI. For the CDR3, the DNA is TGTGCCAGCAGTGCCCAGGGTTACGAGCAGTACTTC. Translation gives CASSAQGYEQYF.

Only a few counts were recorded for this clone. The chain is built from TRBV27 and TRBJ1-3; 7 bases are shared with TRBD1. The CDR3 sequence is 16 residues long. Germline V gives CDR1 MNHEY, CDR2 SMNVEV (reference sequence). With 7 bases clipped from V and 4 bases from J, the junction kept 13 bases outside the gene matches. The CDR3 loop is CASNLLGGQRGNTIYF. In DNA form, the CDR3 reads TGTGCCAGCAATCTCTTAGGGGGCCAACGAGGAAACACCATATATTTT.

The J gene is TRBJ2-5, the V gene TRBV14, with D possibly TRBD1 on 5 matching bases. The CDR3 spans 13 residues. The germline gives CDR1 SGHDN, CDR2 FVKESK. Trimming left V 2 bases short and J 7 bases short, with 11 bases between. The CDR3 spells CASSQLRGLTQYF. The CDR3 DNA reads TGTGCCAGCAGCCAACTAAGGGGCCTGACCCAGTACTTC.

The chain joins TRBV5-1 to TRBJ2-7, with 11 bases matching TRBD1. Germline V gene data show CDR1 as SGHRS and CDR2 as YFSETQ. The ends lost 3 bases at V and 9 bases at J; junction bases unmatched: 5. CDR3 length equals 13 residues. CDR3 in amino acids: CASSWTGGKGQYF. The DNA of the CDR3 is TGCGCCAGCAGCTGGACAGGGGGCAAAGGGCAGTACTTC.

V gene TRBV5-1 combines with J gene TRBJ2-1, with D perhaps TRBD1 (9 bases). Germline V lookup: CDR1 SGHRS, CDR2 YFSETQ. Between the trimmed V and J ends, which lost 7 bases and 6 bases, there was a span of 20 bases. This CDR3 contains 15 residues. In DNA form, the CDR3 reads TGCGCCAGCCCGGGGGGGGGACAGGGTCCCAATGAGCAGTTCTTC. Its translation is CASPGGGQGPNEQFF.

The J gene is TRBJ2-3, the V gene TRBV5-1; 11 bases match TRBD2. This CDR3 region has 16 residues. The trim removed 0 bases at V and 4 bases at J, leaving 4 bases unmatched. The germline V gene encodes CDR1 SGHRS and CDR2 YFSETQ. The CDR3 here is CASSLGGTSGADTQYF. CDR3 in DNA: TGCGCCAGCAGCTTGGGCGGGACTAGCGGCGCAGATACGCAGTATTTT.

J is TRBJ1-2 and V is TRBV5-1; 12 positions match TRBD1. The CDR3 length is 14 residues. Germline lookup yields CDR1 SGHRS and CDR2 YFSETQ. V dropped 7 bases and J dropped 5; count of bases not matched to a gene: 6. The CDR3 here is CASSGTGGPYGYTF. For the CDR3, the DNA is TGCGCCAGCTCCGGGACAGGGGGCCCGTATGGCTACACCTTC.

The CDR3 coding sequence is TGTGCCAGCAGCTTGGCCGACAGCTCCTACGAGCAGTACTTC. Protein: CASSLADSSYEQYF. V usage is TRBV27 and J usage is TRBJ2-7, with D possibly being TRBD1 (5 bases). Germline-derived CDR1 and CDR2 are MNHEY and SMNVEV (reference sequence). The CDR3 has 14 residues. The germline V and J ends were trimmed by 6 bases and 0 bases, with 12 bases remaining between them.